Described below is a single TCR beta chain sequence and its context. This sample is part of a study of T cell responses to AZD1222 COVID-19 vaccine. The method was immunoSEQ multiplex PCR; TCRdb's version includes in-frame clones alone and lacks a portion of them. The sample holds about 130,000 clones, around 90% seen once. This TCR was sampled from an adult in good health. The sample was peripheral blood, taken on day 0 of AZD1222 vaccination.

The CDR3 DNA follows: TGTGCCAGCAGCCCCTGGACAGGTCCCGACTCTGGAAACACCATATATTTT. Protein sequence: CASSPWTGPDSGNTIYF. V gene TRBV13 combines with J gene TRBJ1-3; 7 nucleotides align to TRBD1. From germline, CDR1 is PRHDT and CDR2 FYEKMQ (reference sequence). The CDR3 is 17 amino acids. V lost 5 bases to trimming and J lost 0 bases; unmatched junction nucleotides: 10.